This TCR beta chain originates from a study of T cells after yellow fever vaccination. TCRdb called the 5' RACE reads again in MiXCR, with one record for every CDR3 protein. The repertoire holds more than 35,000 distinct CDR3 sequences, with 6.8% as singletons. General study findings and limits: Peak timing came faster in the weaker secondary response, day 5 versus 15. Some clonotypes were seen in both the CD4 and the CD8 compartments. These made up a small share and likely arose from convergent recombination.

The CDR3 runs to 16 residues. V dropped 2 bases and J dropped 5; count of bases not matched to a gene: 9. Germline lookup yields CDR1 MNHEY and CDR2 SMNVEV (reference sequence). Sequencing was performed on CD8+ T cells not binding an NS4B(214-222) dextramer, sorted from PBMCs, taken 45 days after the yellow fever booster vaccination. This chain uses TRBV27 with TRBJ2-1; 7 positions agree with TRBD2. This TCR was recovered from a man under 40 who received the YFV17D yellow fever vaccine. This CDR3 reads CASSLLDLGGNNEQFF. The CDR3 region has the DNA TGTGCCAGCAGTTTACTAGACTTGGGGGGGAACAATGAGCAGTTCTTC.